The clone carrying this TCR beta chain was seen repeatedly, ten times or more. Its antigen is undetermined. The data were taken from a study of prognosis after radiotherapy for stage I lung cancer. Whole-study context: Patients numbered approximately 12 men and over five women, aged roughly 50 to 85 with a median of roughly 74 years. There were no patients who received concurrent therapy with stereotactic body radiotherapy. Study-wide points: The question of whether the expanded TCR clones were tumor-specific was not determined.

The CDR3 contains 14 residues. V shed 4 bases and J shed 0 bases, with 10 bases lying between them. Germline V CDR1 and CDR2: DFQATT, SNEGSKA (reference sequence). It was by two-round multiplex PCR that TCR beta CDR3 was amplified from genomic DNA. With primers specific to each TRBV and TRBJ gene, the first-round PCR was performed. One entry per CDR3 protein results from TCRdb running MiXCR on the multiplex PCR reads. The table shows around 26,000 distinct CDR3 sequences, with 40% to 55% occurring only once. Disease was node-negative on CT and PET/CT in all patients; none had prior chemotherapy, radiotherapy or other malignancies.

The input for sequencing was PBMCs, taken before or after stereotactic body radiation therapy (not recorded which). The genes are TRBV20-1 and TRBJ2-1, with a possible D match to TRBD1 (5 bases). The receptor was derived from a donor of 50 years or more with non-small cell lung cancer. DNA for the CDR3: TGCAGTGCTAAGAACAGGAGCTCCTACAATGAGCAGTTCTTC. Amino acids: CSAKNRSSYNEQFF.